This T cell receptor (beta chain) was sequenced in a study of shared clonotypes between healthy human individuals. Study information: Researchers drew samples from a couple of women and three men aged 18 to 49. Used for every donor were three CD4 naive, three CD4 memory, two CD8 naive and one CD8 memory plate.

Each cell subset's genomic DNA was divided evenly among several immunoSEQ plates. Generated by immunoSEQ multiplex PCR, the TCRdb table keeps only in-frame clones and is missing some. Counted here are roughly 660,000 clones, about nine tenths occurring once; the ten biggest clones make up more than 30%. Trimming stripped 7 bases from V and 0 bases from J, with 22 bases between. Germline values: CDR1 SEHNR, CDR2 FQNEAQ (reference sequence). The CDR3 is 19 residues long. Of note for this clone: Its matching antigen is unknown.

Whole-study findings and limits: Blood was the sole source, and tissue repertoires probably differ.

Specimen: memory CD8+ T cells from PBMCs. Subset given: CD45RO+ cells pooled with CCR7-negative TemRA cells. This chain connects TRBV7-9 to TRBJ2-6; TRBD2 is a possible D gene (7 bases). This clonotype originated in a man between 18 and 29 years old in good health. Some clones in this sample may be carry-over from other donors' samples. In DNA, the CDR3 is TGTGCCAGCATCCCGGAGGGGGGGGACTTCGGCTCTGGGGCCAACGTCCTGACTTTC. Protein: CASIPEGGDFGSGANVLTF.